The 6 T cell receptor beta chains reported below all come from one sample, sequenced in a study of blood T cell repertoires in COVID-19. Repertoires were generated with immunoSEQ multiplex PCR, while TCRdb's copy carries only in-frame clones and drops some. This table has hundreds of thousands of clones, more than 85% appearing once. What was sequenced was PBMCs or T cells enriched from blood (not recorded which). Source of these receptors: a woman aged 30 to 39 who had recovered from COVID-19.

This chain links TRBV6-1 with TRBJ1-1, with D hard to call. The germline gives CDR1 MNHNS, CDR2 SASEGT. Trimming shortened V by 1 base and J by 3 bases, and 9 bases separated the two germline ends. The CDR3 has 14 residues. The CDR3: CASSEVSGYTEAFF. The CDR3 region has the DNA TGTGCCAGCAGTGAAGTATCGGGGTACACTGAAGCTTTCTTT.

The chain recombines TRBV19 with TRBJ1-1; 7 positions agree with TRBD1. This CDR3 comprises 14 residues. The V segment lost 7 bases and the J segment 3 bases; nucleotides outside the gene matches: 8. CDR1 and CDR2 (germline): LNHDA, SQIVND (reference sequence). The CDR3 nucleotides are TGTGCCAGTACCAATACGGGGACAGACACTGAAGCTTTCTTT. Translated, it gives CASTNTGTDTEAFF.

The V and J genes are TRBV9 and TRBJ1-4; a weak D match, TRBD1 (5 bases). V was pared by 4 bases and J by 1 base, with 11 bases between. Germline assignment: CDR1 SGDLS and CDR2 YYNGEE. The CDR3 contains 15 residues. The DNA for the CDR3 is TGTGCCAGCAGCACCGGGGGGAGAACTAATGAAAAACTGTTTTTT. As protein: CASSTGGRTNEKLFF.

This sequence joins TRBV18 and TRBJ1-6; TRBD1 aligns across 8 bases. The J segment lost 10 bases and the V segment lost 3 bases, leaving 11 bases of the junction unmatched. CDR3 size: 16 residues. From germline, CDR1 is KGHSH and CDR2 LQKENI. The CDR3 reads CASSPSRDRLGSPLHF. CDR3 sequence (DNA): TGTGCCAGCTCACCGTCCCGGGACAGGCTAGGGTCACCCCTCCACTTT.

The gene calls are TRBV7-9 and TRBJ2-2; tentatively, D is TRBD2 (5 bases). From germline, CDR1 is SEHNR and CDR2 FQNEAQ (reference sequence). The V and J ends lost 2 bases and 3 bases respectively, with 16 bases between them. The CDR3 spans 17 residues. Written as DNA, the CDR3 is TGTGCCAGCAGCTTACGGTCCGCTGGGAGCTACACCGGGGAGCTGTTTTTT. It yields the protein CASSLRSAGSYTGELFF.

The V and J genes are TRBV28 and TRBJ2-7, with D maybe TRBD2 (6 bases). V was clipped by 2 bases and J by 4 bases, with 12 bases between them. Germline loops: CDR1 MDHEN, CDR2 SYDVKM. The CDR3 is 14 residues long. This CDR3 reads CASSLRDLVYEQYF. The CDR3 DNA reads as TGTGCCAGCAGTTTAAGGGACTTGGTTTACGAGCAGTACTTC.